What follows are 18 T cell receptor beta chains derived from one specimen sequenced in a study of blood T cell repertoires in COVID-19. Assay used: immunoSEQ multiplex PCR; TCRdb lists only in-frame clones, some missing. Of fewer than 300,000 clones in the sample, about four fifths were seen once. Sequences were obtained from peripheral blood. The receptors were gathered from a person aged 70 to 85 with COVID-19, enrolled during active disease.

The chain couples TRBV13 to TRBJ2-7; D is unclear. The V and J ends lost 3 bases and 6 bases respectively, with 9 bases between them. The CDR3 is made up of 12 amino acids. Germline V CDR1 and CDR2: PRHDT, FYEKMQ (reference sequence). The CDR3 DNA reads TGTGCCAGCAGCTTTTCAGTTGGCGAGCAGTACTTC. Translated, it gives CASSFSVGEQYF.

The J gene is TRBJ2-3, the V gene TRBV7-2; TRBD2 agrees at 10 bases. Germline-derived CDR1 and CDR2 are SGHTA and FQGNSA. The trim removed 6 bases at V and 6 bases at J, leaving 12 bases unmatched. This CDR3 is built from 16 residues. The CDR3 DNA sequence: TGTGCCAGCAGAGACGGACGACTAGCGGGTATGGATACGCAGTATTTT. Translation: CASRDGRLAGMDTQYF.

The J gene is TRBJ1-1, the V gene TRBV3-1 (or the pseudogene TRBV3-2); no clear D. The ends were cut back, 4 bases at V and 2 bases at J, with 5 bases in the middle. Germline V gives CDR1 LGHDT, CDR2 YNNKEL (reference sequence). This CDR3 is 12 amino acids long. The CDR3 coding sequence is TGTGCCAGCAGCCGAGTAAACACTGAAGCTTTCTTT. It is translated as CASSRVNTEAFF.

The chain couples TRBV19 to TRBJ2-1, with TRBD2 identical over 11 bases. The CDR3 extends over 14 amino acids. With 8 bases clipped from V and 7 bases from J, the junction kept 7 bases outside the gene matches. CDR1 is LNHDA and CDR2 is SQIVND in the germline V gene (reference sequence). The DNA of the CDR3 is TGTGCCAGTGAATTAGCGGGAGGGTTTAATGAGCAGTTCTTC. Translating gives CASELAGGFNEQFF.

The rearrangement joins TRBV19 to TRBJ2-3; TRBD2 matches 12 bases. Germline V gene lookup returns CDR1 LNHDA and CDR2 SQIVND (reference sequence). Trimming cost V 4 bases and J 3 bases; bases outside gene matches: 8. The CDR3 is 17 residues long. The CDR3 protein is CASSTWTSGTKTDTQYF. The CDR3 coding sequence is TGTGCCAGTAGTACCTGGACTAGCGGGACTAAGACAGATACGCAGTATTTT.

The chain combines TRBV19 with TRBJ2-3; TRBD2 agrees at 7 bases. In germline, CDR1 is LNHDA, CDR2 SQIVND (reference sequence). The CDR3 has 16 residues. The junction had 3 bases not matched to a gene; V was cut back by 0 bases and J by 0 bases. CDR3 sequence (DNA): TGTGCCAGTAGTATAGACCTTAGCGGGAGCACAGATACGCAGTATTTT. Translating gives CASSIDLSGSTDTQYF. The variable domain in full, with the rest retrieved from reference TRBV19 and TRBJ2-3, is DGGITQSPKYLFRKEGQNVTLSCEQNLNHDAMYWYRQDPGQGLRLIYYSQIVNDFQKGDIAEGYSVSREKKESFPLTVTSAQKNPTAFYLCASSIDLSGSTDTQYFGPGTRLTVL.

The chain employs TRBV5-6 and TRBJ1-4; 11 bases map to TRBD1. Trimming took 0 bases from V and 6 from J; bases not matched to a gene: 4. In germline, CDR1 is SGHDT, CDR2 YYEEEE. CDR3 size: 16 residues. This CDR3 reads CASSLGKGQGDEKLFF. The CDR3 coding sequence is TGTGCCAGCAGCTTGGGAAAGGGACAGGGGGATGAAAAACTGTTTTTT. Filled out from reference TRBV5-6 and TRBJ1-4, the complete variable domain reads DAGVTQSPTHLIKTRGQQVTLRCSPKSGHDTVSWYQQALGQGPQFIFQYYEEEERQRGNFPDRFSGHQFPNYSSELNVNALLLGDSALYLCASSLGKGQGDEKLFFGSGTQLSVL.

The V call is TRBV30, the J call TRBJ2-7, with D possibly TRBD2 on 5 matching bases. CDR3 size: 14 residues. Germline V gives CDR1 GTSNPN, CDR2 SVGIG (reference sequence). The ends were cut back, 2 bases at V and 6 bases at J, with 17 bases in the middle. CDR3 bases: TGTGCCTGGAGTCCCGAATCGCGGGTCCGCGAGCAGTACTTC. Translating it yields CAWSPESRVREQYF.

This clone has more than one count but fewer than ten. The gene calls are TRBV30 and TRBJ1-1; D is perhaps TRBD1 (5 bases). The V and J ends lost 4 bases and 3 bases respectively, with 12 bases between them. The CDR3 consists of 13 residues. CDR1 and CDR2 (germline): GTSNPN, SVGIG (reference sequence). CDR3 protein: CAWTGRWDTEAFF. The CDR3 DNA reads TGTGCCTGGACAGGGCGATGGGACACTGAAGCTTTCTTT.

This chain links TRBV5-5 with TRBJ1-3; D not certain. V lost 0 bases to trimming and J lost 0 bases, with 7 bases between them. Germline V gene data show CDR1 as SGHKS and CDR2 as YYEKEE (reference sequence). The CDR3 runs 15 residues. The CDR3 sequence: CASSLVADSGNTIYF. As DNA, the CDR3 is TGTGCCAGCAGCTTGGTGGCAGACTCTGGAAACACCATATATTTT.

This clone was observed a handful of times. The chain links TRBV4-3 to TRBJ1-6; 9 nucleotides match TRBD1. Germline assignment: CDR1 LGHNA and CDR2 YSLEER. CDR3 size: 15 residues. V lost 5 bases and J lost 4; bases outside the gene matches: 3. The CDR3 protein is CASSWTGVYNSPLHF. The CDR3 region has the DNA TGCGCCAGCAGCTGGACAGGGGTTTATAATTCACCCCTCCACTTT.

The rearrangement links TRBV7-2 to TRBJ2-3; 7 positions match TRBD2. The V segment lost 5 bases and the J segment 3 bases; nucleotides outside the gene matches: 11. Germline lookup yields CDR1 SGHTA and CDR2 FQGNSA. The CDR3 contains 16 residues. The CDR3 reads CASSRRPAGTTDTQYF. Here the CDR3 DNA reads TGTGCCAGCAGCCGCCGACCAGCGGGAACGACAGATACGCAGTATTTT.

The CDR3 region is CASSKDRASTDTQYF. The CDR3 DNA sequence: TGTGCCAGCAGTAAGGACAGGGCCAGCACAGATACGCAGTATTTT. The chain couples TRBV7-3 to TRBJ2-3; 8 nucleotides agree with TRBD1. CDR3 length: 15 residues. Germline trimming cut 6 bases from V and 0 bases from J; bases unmatched to any gene: 5. Germline V gene sequence: CDR1 SGHTA, CDR2 FQGTGA.

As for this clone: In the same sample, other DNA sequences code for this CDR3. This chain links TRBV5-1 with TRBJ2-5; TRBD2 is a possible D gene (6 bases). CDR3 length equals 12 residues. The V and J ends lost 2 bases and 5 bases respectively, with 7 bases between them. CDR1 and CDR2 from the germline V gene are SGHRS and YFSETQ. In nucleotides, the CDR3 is TGCGCCAGCAGCTTTGGGGGGGAGACCCAGTACTTC. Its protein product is CASSFGGETQYF.

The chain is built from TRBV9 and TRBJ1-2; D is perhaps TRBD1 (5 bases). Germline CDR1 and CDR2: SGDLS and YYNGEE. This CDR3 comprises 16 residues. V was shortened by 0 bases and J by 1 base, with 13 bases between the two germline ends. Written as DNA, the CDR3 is TGTGCCAGCAGCGTAGGTCAGGGTGGGATTAACTATGGCTACACCTTC. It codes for CASSVGQGGINYGYTF.

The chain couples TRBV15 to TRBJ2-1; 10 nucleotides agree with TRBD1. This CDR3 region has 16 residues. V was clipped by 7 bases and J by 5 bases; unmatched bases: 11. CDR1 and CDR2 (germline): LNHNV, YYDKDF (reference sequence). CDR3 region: CATTTLTGTGDNEQFF. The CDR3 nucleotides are TGTGCCACCACCACATTGACCGGGACAGGGGACAATGAGCAGTTCTTC.

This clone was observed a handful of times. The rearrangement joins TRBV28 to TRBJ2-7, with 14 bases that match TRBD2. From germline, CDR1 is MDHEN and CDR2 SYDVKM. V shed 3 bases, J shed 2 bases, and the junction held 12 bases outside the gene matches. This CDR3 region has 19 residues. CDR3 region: CASSFIGLAGGGVAYEQYF. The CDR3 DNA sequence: TGTGCCAGCAGTTTTATCGGACTAGCGGGAGGTGGGGTAGCCTACGAGCAGTACTTC.

In nucleotides, the CDR3 is TGCAGTGCTAGTTCAGGGTACACCTACGAGCAGTACTTC. Its protein product is CSASSGYTYEQYF. J is TRBJ2-7 and V is TRBV20-1; D may be TRBD1 (5 bases). The CDR3 sequence is 13 residues long. V was clipped by 3 bases and J by 2 bases, with 11 bases between them. Germline V gene sequence: CDR1 DFQATT, CDR2 SNEGSKA (reference sequence).